The 5 T cell receptor beta chains reported below all come from one sample, sequenced in a study of stem cell transplantation in POMP-related autoinflammatory disease. Sequencing used immunoSEQ multiplex PCR; TCRdb keeps in-frame clones, though not all of them. The sample has tens of thousands of clones, roughly 90% seen once. This material consisted of CD4+ T cells from PBMCs, taken after stem cell transplantation. Source of these receptors: a human patient with POMP-related autoinflammation and immune dysregulation (PRAID). The graft donor may have contributed some T cells.

The V call is TRBV18, the J call TRBJ2-3, with D possibly TRBD2 on 6 matching bases. CDR3 length: 15 residues. With 3 bases removed from V and 0 bases from J, the gap between germline ends came to 10 bases. Germline assignment: CDR1 KGHSH and CDR2 LQKENI. CDR3 amino acids: CASSPDYLSTDTQYF. CDR3 coding DNA: TGTGCCAGCTCACCGGACTATCTGAGCACAGATACGCAGTATTTT.

The rearrangement links TRBV10-1 to TRBJ1-2, with D perhaps matching TRBD1 (5 bases). Germline lookup yields CDR1 WNHNN and CDR2 SYGVQD (reference sequence). The V and J ends lost 3 bases and 6 bases respectively, with 17 bases between them. This CDR3 is built from 15 residues. In DNA, the CDR3 is TGCGCCAGCAGTGAAGGATACAGGAATCGGGATGGCTACACCTTC. Amino acid sequence: CASSEGYRNRDGYTF.

The CDR3 sequence: CASSPQGGYGYTF. DNA of the CDR3: TGTGCCAGCTCACCACAGGGGGGCTATGGCTACACCTTC. This rearrangement joins TRBV18 to TRBJ1-2; the D gene is possibly TRBD1 (6 bases). V was clipped by 1 base and J by 4 bases, with 7 bases between them. The CDR3 loop spans 13 amino acids. Looked up from germline, CDR1 is KGHSH and CDR2 is LQKENI.

The chain recombines TRBV28 with TRBJ2-1, with TRBD2 matching over 12 bases. CDR3 length: 18 residues. Germline loops: CDR1 MDHEN, CDR2 SYDVKM. V was pared by 5 bases and J by 7 bases, with 15 bases of the junction left unmatched. The CDR3 here is CASSKPIPTSGSSNEQFF. CDR3 nucleotides: TGTGCCAGCAGTAAACCCATCCCGACTAGCGGGAGTTCGAATGAGCAGTTCTTC.

This clone was detected once. The chain recombines TRBV25-1 with TRBJ2-1, with D perhaps matching TRBD2 (6 bases). V was pared by 7 bases and J by 3 bases, with 16 bases between. The CDR3 consists of 15 residues. Germline V gives CDR1 MGHDK, CDR2 SYGVNS. The CDR3 region has the DNA TGTGCCAGCATATCCACCGGGACTTACTACAATGAGCAGTTCTTC. Translated, it gives CASISTGTYYNEQFF.